The TCR beta chain under discussion was sequenced for a study of shared clonotypes between healthy human individuals (dated by TCRdb to 2018 to 2020). Regarding the complete study: A couple of women and a few men aged 18 to 49 years were included in the cohort. For each donor, CD4 naive and CD4 memory were each run on three plates, CD8 naive on two plates, and CD8 memory on one plate. To increase sequencing depth and limit assay-specific biases, TCR repertoire library preparation and sequencing were carried out by different laboratories using diverse techniques. Each donor's leukapheresis produced roughly between roughly 0.94 and 9.5 billion PBMCs. To estimate repertoire size and how much clonotype sharing occurs between individuals, the study deeply sequenced the blood TCR repertoires of five or six healthy adults. Here is what the overall study found, with its caveats: Clonotypes shared by all four sorted-subset donors showed higher generation probabilities than non-shared clonotypes. Because the study included a small number of donors, the genetic and exposure-history diversity represented was limited. Estimated clonotype richness was generally larger for naive than for memory subsets. Only blood was sampled, and tissue TCR repertoires likely differ from those in blood. Pairwise subsampling led to the expectation that sequencing depth would affect the degree of clonotype sharing among donors. Rarefaction of sorted-subset datasets indicated incomplete sequencing despite the large sequencing depth. About 5% of naive CD4, 3.5% of naive CD8, around 2.3% of memory CD4, and 0.4% of memory CD8 clonotypes were shared across several donors.

The donors were healthy, HIV-negative adults with no recently reported acute infections or vaccinations. Every donor was a Caucasian adult living in Nashville, Tennessee, USA. CD4+ T cells were enriched through magnetic negative selection, after which naive cells were positively selected on CD45RA and the remaining negative fraction served as the memory subset. After blood collection by leukapheresis, PBMCs were isolated using Ficoll-Histopaque density gradient centrifugation and then cryopreserved in the vapor phase of liquid nitrogen. Purity and quantity of every magnetically sorted T cell population were checked by analytical flow cytometry. From each sorted fraction, genomic DNA was isolated and quantified by UV absorbance on a Nanodrop 2000c. About this clone: Its antigen target is currently unknown. Base quality data are lacking; no much larger clone is found one base away.

TCR CDR3 regions were amplified from genomic DNA by multiplex PCR using the deep immunoSEQ assay. For each cell subset, the extracted genomic DNA was distributed evenly across all wells of several immunoSEQ 96-well plates, and each plate served as one replicate. Each replicate PCR for sorted subsets received about 200 ng genomic DNA, equal to about 30,000 T cell genomes. The purified libraries were quantified using a Qubit 3.0 fluorometer, sized with a Bioanalyzer 2100, and then quantified again using the KAPA Library Quantification kit. Each immunoSEQ 96-well plate was sequenced on its own single-read 150-cycle Illumina NextSeq 550 flow cell. As for the authors' bioinformatics: The immunoSEQ output contained only junctional sequences without quality scores, so filtering could not match that applied to full-length reads. To assign V/J genes and CDR3, sequences were annotated using PyIR, a Python wrapper for IgBLAST v1.9, with IMGT germline references. Reads were removed for weak V/J assignments (E-value above 1e-6), missing CDR3, stop codons, out-of-frame junctions, or ambiguous translated residues. A V3J clonotype was defined by an identical inferred V gene, J gene, and CDR3 amino acid sequence. To compute the percentage overlap between repertoires, the number of shared unique clonotypes was divided by the size of the smaller repertoire. RTK rarefaction, the Chao1 estimator, and Recon v2.1 estimates of unobserved clonotypes were used to assess repertoire richness. Generation probabilities were computed with OLGA for all TCRbeta clonotypes obtained by the gDNA method from a handful of donors. The clones in this table, taken by TCRdb from immuneACCESS, are in-frame only. Not every clone is retained; where verified, under half of the shortfall comes from an unresolved V gene, and the cause of the rest is unknown. V, J and clone size derive from that table, while D and trimming were established from the DNA sequence. The sample table contains 2,500,000 or so clones; only one count was recorded for 85% to 95% of them. Around 0.38% of the sample is held by the ten biggest clonotypes.

The CDR3, cysteine through phenylalanine, is 14 amino acids long. This entry keeps only the CDR3 DNA: 42 bases, framed from base 1. The germline V gene sets CDR1 to ENHRY and CDR2 to SYGVKD. At the junction V is shortened by 4 bases and J by 4 bases; bases outside the gene matches: 6. The receptor was isolated from a man in his late teens or twenties in good health. Some clones in this sample may be carry-over from other donors' samples. The chain links TRBV10-3 with TRBJ1-1, and TRBD1 matches 7 of the central bases. Sequenced material: naive CD4+ T cells from PBMCs. In the paper's terms, the cell subset or site label means: CD45RA+ positively selected. The CDR3: CAISVEGAPTEAFF. The DNA is TGTGCCATCAGTGTAGAGGGGGCGCCCACTGAAGCTTTCTTT.